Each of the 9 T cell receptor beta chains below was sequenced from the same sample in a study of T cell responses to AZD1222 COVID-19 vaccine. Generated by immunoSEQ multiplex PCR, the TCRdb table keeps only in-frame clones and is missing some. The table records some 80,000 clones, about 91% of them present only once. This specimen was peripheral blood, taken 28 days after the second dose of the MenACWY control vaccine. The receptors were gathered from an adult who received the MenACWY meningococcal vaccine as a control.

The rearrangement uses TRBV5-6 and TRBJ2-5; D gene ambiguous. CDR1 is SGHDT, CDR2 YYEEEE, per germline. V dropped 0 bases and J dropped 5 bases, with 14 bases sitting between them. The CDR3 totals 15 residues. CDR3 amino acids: CASSLGPYPAETQYF. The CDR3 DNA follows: TGTGCCAGCAGCTTGGGCCCGTACCCCGCGGAGACCCAGTACTTC.

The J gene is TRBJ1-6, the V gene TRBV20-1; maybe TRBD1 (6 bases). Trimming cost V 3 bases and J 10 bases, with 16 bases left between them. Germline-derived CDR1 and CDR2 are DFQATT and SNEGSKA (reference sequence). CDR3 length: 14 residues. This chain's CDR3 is CSASQAGVYSPLHF. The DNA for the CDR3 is TGCAGTGCTAGTCAGGCAGGGGTTTACTCACCCCTCCACTTT.

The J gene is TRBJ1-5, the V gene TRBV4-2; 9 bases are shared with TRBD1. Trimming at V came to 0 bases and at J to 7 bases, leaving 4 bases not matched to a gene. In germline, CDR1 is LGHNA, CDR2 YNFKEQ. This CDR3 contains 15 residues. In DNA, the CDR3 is TGTGCCAGCAGCCAAGAGAGGGGACAGGGACAGCCCCAGCATTTT. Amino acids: CASSQERGQGQPQHF.

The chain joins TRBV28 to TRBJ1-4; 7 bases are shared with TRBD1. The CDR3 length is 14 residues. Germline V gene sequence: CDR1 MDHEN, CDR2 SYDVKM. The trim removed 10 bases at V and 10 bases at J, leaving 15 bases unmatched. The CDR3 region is CATYRQGPVVKLFF. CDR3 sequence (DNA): TGTGCCACCTATCGACAGGGACCTGTTGTAAAACTGTTTTTT.

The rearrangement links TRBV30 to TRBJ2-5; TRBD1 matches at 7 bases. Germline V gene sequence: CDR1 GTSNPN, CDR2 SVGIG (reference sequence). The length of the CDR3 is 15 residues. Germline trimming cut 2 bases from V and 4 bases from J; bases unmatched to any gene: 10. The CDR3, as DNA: TGTGCCTGGAGTCCAAGGGGGACAGTTGGAGAGACCCAGTACTTC. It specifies CAWSPRGTVGETQYF.

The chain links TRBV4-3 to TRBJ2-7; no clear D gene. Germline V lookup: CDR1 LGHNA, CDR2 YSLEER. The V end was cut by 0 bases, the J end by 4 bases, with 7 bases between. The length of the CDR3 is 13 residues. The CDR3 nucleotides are TGCGCCAGCAGCCAAGATCGGAGTTACGAGCAGTACTTC. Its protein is CASSQDRSYEQYF.

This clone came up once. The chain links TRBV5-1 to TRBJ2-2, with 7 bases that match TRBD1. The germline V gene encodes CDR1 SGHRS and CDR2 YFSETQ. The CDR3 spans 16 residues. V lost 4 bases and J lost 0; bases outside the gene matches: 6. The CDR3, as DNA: TGCGCCAGCAGCCCGGGACAGTTCGCGAACACCGGGGAGCTGTTTTTT. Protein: CASSPGQFANTGELFF.

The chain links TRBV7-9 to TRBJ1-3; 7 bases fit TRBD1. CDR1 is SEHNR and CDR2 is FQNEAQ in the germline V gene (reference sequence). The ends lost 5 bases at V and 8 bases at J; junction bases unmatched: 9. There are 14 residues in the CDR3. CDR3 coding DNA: TGTGCCAGCAGCCGACAGGGAAAGTTCGACACCATATATTTT. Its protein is CASSRQGKFDTIYF. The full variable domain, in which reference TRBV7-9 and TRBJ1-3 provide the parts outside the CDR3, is DTGVSQNPRHKITKRGQNVTFRCDPISEHNRLYWYRQTLGQGPEFLTYFQNEAQLEKSRLLSDRFSAERPKGSFSTLEIQRTEQGDSAMYLCASSRQGKFDTIYFGEGSWLTVV.

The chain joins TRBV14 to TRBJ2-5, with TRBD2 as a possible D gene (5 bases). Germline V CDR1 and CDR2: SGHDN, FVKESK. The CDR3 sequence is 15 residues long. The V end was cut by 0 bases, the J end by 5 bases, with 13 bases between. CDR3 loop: CASSQERAPQETQYF. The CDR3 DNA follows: TGTGCCAGCAGCCAAGAGAGGGCACCTCAGGAGACCCAGTACTTC.